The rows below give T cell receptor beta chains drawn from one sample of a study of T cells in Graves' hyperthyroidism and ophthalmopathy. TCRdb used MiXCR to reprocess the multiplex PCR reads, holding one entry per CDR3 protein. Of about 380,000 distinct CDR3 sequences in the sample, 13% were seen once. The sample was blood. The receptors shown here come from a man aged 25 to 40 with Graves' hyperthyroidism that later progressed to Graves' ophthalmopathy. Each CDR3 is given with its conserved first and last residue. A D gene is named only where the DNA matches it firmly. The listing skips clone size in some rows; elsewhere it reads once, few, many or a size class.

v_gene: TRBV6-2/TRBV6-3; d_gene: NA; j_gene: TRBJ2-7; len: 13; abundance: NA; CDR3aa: CASSAGRRYEQYF; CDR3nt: TGTGCCAGCAGTGCGGGACGGAGGTACGAGCAGTACTTC
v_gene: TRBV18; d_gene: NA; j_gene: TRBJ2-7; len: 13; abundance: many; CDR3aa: CASSPNEGYEQYF; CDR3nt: TGTGCCAGCTCACCAAACGAGGGCTACGAGCAGTACTTC
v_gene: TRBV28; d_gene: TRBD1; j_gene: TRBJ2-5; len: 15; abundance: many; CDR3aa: CASSPGTGIRETQYF; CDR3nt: TGTGCCAGCAGTCCGGGGACAGGGATCCGAGAGACCCAGTACTTC
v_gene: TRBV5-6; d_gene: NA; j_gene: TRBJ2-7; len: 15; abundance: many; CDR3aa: CASSFWGAPVYEQYF; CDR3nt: TGTGCCAGCAGCTTCTGGGGCGCGCCGGTCTACGAGCAGTACTTC
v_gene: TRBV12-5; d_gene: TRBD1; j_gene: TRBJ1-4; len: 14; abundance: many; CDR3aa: CASGSTGEGEKLFF; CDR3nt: TGTGCTAGTGGTTCTACAGGGGAAGGTGAAAAACTGTTTTTT
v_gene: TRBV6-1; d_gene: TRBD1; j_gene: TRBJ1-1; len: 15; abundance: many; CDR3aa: CASSEDREGDTEAFF; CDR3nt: TGTGCCAGCAGCGAAGACAGGGAGGGGGACACTGAAGCTTTCTTT
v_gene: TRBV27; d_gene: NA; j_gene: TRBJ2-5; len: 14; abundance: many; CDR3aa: CASSSRYPPQTQYF; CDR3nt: TGTGCCAGCAGTTCCCGCTATCCGCCACAGACCCAGTACTTC
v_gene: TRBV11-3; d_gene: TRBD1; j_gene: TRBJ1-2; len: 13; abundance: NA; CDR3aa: CASSPRGRNGYTF; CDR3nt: TGTGCCAGCAGCCCCAGGGGGCGGAATGGCTACACCTTC
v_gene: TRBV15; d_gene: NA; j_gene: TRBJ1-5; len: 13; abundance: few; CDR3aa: CATSRDWGQPQHF; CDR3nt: TGTGCCACCAGCAGAGATTGGGGGCAGCCCCAGCATTTT
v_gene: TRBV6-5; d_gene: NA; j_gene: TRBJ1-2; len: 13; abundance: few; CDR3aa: CASSYLQKHGYTF; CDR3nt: TGTGCCAGCAGTTACCTGCAGAAGCATGGCTACACCTTC
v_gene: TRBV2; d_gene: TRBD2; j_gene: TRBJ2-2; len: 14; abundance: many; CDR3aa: CASSELGGSGELFF; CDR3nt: TGTGCCAGCAGTGAACTCGGGGGGTCCGGGGAGCTGTTTTTT
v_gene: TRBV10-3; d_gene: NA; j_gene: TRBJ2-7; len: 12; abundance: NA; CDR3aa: CAIRGQGMEQYF; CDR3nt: TGTGCCATCCGAGGGCAGGGGATGGAGCAGTACTTC
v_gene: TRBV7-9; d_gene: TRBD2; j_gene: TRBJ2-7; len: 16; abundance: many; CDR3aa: CASSTTTGGADYEQYF; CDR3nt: TGTGCCAGCAGCACGACGACGGGGGGGGCGGACTACGAGCAGTACTTC
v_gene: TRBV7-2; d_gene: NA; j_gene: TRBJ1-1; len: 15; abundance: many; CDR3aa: CASSYLASVVTEAFF; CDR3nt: TGTGCCAGCAGCTACCTGGCCAGTGTTGTCACTGAAGCTTTCTTT
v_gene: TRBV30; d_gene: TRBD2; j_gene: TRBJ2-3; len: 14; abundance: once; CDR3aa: CAWVKRGSTDTQYF; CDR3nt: TGTGCCTGGGTTAAGCGGGGGAGCACAGATACGCAGTATTTT
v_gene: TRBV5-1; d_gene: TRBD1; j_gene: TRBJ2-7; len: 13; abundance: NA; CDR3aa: CASKGQGSYEQYF; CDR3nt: TGCGCCAGCAAGGGACAGGGGTCCTACGAGCAGTACTTC
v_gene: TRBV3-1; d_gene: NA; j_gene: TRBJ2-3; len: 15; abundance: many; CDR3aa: CASSQAGTRGDTQYF; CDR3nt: TGTGCCAGCAGCCAAGCCGGAACGCGGGGAGATACGCAGTATTTT
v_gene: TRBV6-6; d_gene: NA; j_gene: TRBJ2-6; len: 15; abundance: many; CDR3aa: CASSYFGSGANVLTF; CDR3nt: TGTGCCAGCAGTTACTTCGGATCTGGGGCCAACGTCCTGACTTTC
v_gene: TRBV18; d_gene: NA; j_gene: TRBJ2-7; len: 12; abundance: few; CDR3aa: CASSPRDDEQYF; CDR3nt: TGTGCCAGCTCACCTCGGGACGACGAGCAGTACTTC
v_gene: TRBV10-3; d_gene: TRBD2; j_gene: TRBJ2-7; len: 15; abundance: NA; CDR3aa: CAIRATSGSSYEQYF; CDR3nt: TGTGCCATCAGGGCTACTAGCGGAAGCTCCTACGAGCAGTACTTC
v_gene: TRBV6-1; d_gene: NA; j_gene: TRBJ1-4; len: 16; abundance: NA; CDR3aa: CASSIRQDTTNEKLFF; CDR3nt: TGTGCCAGCAGTATAAGACAGGACACAACTAATGAAAAACTGTTTTTT
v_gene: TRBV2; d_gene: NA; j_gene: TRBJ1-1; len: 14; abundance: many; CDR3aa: CASSERSGGWEAFF; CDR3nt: TGTGCCAGCAGTGAACGGTCGGGTGGGTGGGAAGCTTTCTTT
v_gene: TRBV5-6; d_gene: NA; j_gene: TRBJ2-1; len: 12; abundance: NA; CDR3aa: CASTKDWNEQFF; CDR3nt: TGTGCCAGCACTAAGGACTGGAATGAGCAGTTCTTC
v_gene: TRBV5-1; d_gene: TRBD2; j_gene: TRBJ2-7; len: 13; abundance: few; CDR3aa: CASSFVGGSEQYF; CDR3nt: TGCGCCAGCAGCTTTGTGGGGGGGTCCGAGCAGTACTTC
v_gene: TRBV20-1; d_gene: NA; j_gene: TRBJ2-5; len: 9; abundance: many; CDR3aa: CSARETQYF; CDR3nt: TGCAGTGCTAGAGAGACCCAGTACTTC
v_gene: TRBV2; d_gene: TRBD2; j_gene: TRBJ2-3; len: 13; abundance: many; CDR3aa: CAVGTSGTDTQYF; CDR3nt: TGTGCCGTCGGGACTAGCGGCACAGATACGCAGTATTTT
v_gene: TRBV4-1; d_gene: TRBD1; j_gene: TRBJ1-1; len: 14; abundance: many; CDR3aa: CASKKGQWDTEAFF; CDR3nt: TGCGCCAGCAAAAAGGGACAGTGGGACACTGAAGCTTTCTTT
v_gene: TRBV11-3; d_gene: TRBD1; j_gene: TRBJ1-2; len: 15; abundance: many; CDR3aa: CASSSRGQGGPGYTF; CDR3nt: TGTGCCAGCAGCTCGAGGGGACAGGGTGGCCCGGGCTACACCTTC